This TCR beta chain appears in the sequencing data of a study of T cell repertoires in cytomegalovirus infection. Study overall: Newly reported HLA-C-restricted and thoroughly characterized HLA-B-restricted CMV epitopes were employed. A matching HLA type, together with CMV infection, was signaled by public TCR beta signatures.

TCRdb used MiXCR to reprocess the reads, holding one entry per CDR3 protein. The sample holds nearly 700,000 distinct CDR3 sequences, around 31% seen once. Remarks on this clonotype: Antigen: not known.

General study results and limits: Identification of carriers of CMV plus the relevant HLA was achieved through cumulative public TCR beta family frequency. Dominating the ex vivo response were HLA-C-restricted CMV-specific TCR beta clonotypes.

The TCR sequence derives from a human donor in good health (CMV status not recorded). Some clones in this sample may be carry-over from other donors' samples. The material sequenced was cultured PBMCs, taken from culture after CMV antigen stimulation.

CDR3: CASSEGGGLEAFF. CDR3 coding DNA: TGTGCCAGCAGCGAGGGAGGGGGACTTGAAGCTTTCTTT. The chain combines TRBV7-9 with TRBJ1-1, with a weak D call TRBD1 (6 bases). Trimming shortened V by 5 bases and J by 7 bases, and 14 bases separated the two germline ends. Germline V CDR1 and CDR2: SEHNR, FQNEAQ (reference sequence). The CDR3 spans 13 residues.